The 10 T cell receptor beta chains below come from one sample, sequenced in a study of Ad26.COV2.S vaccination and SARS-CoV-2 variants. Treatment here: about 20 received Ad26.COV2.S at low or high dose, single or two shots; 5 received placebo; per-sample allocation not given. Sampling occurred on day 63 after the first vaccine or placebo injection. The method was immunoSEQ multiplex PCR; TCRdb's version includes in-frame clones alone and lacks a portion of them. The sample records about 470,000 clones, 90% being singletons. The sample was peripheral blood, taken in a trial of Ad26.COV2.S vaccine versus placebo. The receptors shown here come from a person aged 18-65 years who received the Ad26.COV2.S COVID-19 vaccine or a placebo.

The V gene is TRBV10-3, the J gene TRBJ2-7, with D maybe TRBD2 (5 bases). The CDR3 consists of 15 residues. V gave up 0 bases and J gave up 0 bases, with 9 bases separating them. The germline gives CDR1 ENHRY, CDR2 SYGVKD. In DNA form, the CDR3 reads TGTGCCATCAGTGAGTCGGGAGTGAACTCCTACGAGCAGTACTTC. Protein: CAISESGVNSYEQYF.

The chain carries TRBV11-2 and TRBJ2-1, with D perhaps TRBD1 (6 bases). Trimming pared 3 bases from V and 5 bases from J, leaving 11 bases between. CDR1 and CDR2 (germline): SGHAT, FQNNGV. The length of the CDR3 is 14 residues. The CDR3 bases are TGTGCCAGCAGCTTCCCCGACAGGAACAATGAGCAGTTCTTC. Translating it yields CASSFPDRNNEQFF.

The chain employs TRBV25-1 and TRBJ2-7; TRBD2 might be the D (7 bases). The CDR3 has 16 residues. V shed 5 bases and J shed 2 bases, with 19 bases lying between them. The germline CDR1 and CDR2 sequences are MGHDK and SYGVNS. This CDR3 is CASSPPGGHLTYEQYF. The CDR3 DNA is TGTGCCAGCAGTCCCCCGGGGGGACACCTAACCTACGAGCAGTACTTC.

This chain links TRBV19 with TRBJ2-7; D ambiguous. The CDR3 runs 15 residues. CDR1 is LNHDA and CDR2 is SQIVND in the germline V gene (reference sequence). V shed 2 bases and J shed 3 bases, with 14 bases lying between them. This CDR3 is CASSISGQENYEQYF. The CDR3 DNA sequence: TGTGCCAGTAGTATATCTGGGCAGGAAAACTACGAGCAGTACTTC.

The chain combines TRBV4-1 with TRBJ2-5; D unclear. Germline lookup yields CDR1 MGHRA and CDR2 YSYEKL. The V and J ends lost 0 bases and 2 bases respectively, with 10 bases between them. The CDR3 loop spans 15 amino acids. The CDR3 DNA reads TGCGCCAGCAGCCAAGATCACAACTCACAAGAGACCCAGTACTTC. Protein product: CASSQDHNSQETQYF.

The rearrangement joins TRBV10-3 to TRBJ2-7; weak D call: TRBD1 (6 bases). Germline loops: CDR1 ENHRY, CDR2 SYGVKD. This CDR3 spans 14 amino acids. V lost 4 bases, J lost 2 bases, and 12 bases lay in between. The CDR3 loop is CAISARTAPYEQYF. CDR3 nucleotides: TGTGCCATCAGTGCTCGGACAGCTCCCTACGAGCAGTACTTC.

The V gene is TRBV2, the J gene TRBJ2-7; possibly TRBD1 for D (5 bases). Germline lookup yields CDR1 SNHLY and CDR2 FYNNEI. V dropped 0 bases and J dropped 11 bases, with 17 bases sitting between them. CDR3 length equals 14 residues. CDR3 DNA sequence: TGTGCCAGCAGTGAAGCAAAAAGGACAATTACCAAGTACTTC. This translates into CASSEAKRTITKYF.

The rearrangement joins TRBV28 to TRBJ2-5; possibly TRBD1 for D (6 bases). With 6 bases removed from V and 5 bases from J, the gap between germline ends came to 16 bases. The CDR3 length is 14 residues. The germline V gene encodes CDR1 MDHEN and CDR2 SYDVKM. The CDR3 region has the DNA TGTGCCAGCAGCCTGGGACACCGAGGGGAGACCCAGTACTTC. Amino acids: CASSLGHRGETQYF.

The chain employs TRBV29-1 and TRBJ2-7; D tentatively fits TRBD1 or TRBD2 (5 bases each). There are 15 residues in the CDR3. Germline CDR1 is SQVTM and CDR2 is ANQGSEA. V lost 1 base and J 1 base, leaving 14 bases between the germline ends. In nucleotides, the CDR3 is TGCAGCGTTGAAGGGGTCCGGGACGGGTCCTACGAGCAGTACTTC. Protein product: CSVEGVRDGSYEQYF.

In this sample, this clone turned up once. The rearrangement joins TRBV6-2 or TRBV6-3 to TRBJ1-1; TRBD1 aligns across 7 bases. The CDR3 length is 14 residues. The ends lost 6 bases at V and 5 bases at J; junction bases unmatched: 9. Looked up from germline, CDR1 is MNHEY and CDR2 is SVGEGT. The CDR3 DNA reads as TGTGCCAGCAGCGACAGGGTTGAGAGGACTGAAGCTTTCTTT. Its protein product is CASSDRVERTEAFF.